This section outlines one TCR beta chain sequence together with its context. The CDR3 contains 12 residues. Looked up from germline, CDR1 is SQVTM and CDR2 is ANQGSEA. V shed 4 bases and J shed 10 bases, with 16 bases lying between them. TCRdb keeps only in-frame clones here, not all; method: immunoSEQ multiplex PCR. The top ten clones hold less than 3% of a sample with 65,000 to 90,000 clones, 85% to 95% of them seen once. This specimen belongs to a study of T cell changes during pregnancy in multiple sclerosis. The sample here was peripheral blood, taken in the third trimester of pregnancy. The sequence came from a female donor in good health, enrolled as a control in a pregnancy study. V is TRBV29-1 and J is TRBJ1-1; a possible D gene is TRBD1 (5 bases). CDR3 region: CSVVDLRQGAFF. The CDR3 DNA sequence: TGCAGCGTTGTAGATCTCCGGCAGGGAGCTTTCTTT.